The present T cell receptor (beta chain) was sequenced within a study of cytomegalovirus exposure and HLA in healthy donors. Study details: An earlier analysis identified approximately 110 million unique TCR beta sequences in about 179 million T cells. Study observations and caveats: Further analysis, carried out later, found HLA-associated TCR beta chains more clonally expanded than equally common other chains. Researchers reported from a later analysis that most CMV-associated TCR beta chains appeared HLA-restricted.

The CDR3 extends over 13 amino acids. Per germline, CDR1 MNHEY and CDR2 SVGAGI. Turning to this clone: Its target is not known.

Donors were ostensibly healthy at sampling, although undocumented immune exposures were probable. PCR employed 60 Vbeta and 13 Jbeta primers. The assay was immunoSEQ multiplex PCR, and TCRdb's table has in-frame clones only and misses some. The sample contains roughly 190,000 clones, 81% of which appear only once. The source of this sequence is a man between 18 and 29 years old in good health and CMV-seronegative. Sequencing was carried out using PBMCs. The chain carries TRBV6-5 and TRBJ2-5, with a possible D match to TRBD1 (6 bases). The J call may be wrong; the DNA end is better matched by TRBJ2-7. CDR3 DNA: TGTGCCAGCAGACCCCTCAGGGGTAACGAGCAGTACTTC. Encoded protein: CASRPLRGNEQYF.